The rows below give T cell receptor beta chains drawn from one sample of a study of blood T cell repertoires in COVID-19. Profiling relied on immunoSEQ multiplex PCR, and the TCRdb table lists in-frame clones only, not all of them. This table has roughly 500,000 clones, 80% to 90% appearing once. Sequenced input: peripheral blood. These receptor sequences come from a human donor in a cohort sampled during active COVID-19. Both conserved end residues are part of each CDR3. A D gene is named only where the DNA matches it firmly. Clone size appears in some rows only: once, few, many, or a class for an expanded clone.

j_call: TRBJ2-5
d_call: TRBD2
clone_size: .
v_call: TRBV6-2/TRBV6-3
cdr3_aa: CASSWGLAGGWQETQYF
cdr3_nt: TGTGCCAGCAGTTGGGGACTAGCGGGAGGGTGGCAAGAGACCCAGTACTTC

j_call: TRBJ2-7
d_call: TRBD1
clone_size: .
v_call: TRBV6-1
cdr3_aa: CASSEEGTGISYEQYF
cdr3_nt: TGTGCCAGCAGTGAAGAAGGGACAGGGATCTCCTACGAGCAGTACTTC

j_call: TRBJ1-1
d_call: .
clone_size: .
v_call: TRBV3-1/TRBV3-2
cdr3_aa: CASSRTKGVTNTEAFF
cdr3_nt: TGTGCCAGCAGCCGTACGAAAGGGGTCACGAACACTGAAGCTTTCTTT

j_call: TRBJ1-5
d_call: TRBD1
clone_size: .
v_call: TRBV28
cdr3_aa: CASSRTGALNQPQHF
cdr3_nt: TGTGCCAGCAGTCGTACAGGGGCCCTCAATCAGCCCCAGCATTTT

j_call: TRBJ2-7
d_call: TRBD2
clone_size: .
v_call: TRBV7-3
cdr3_aa: CASSLHPGGPYEQYF
cdr3_nt: TGTGCCAGCAGCTTGCACCCGGGAGGGCCTTACGAGCAGTACTTC

j_call: TRBJ2-7
d_call: TRBD1
clone_size: .
v_call: TRBV18
cdr3_aa: CASSPTGTGLYEQYF
cdr3_nt: TGTGCCAGCTCACCGACCGGGACAGGGTTATACGAGCAGTACTTC

j_call: TRBJ2-1
d_call: .
clone_size: .
v_call: TRBV5-1
cdr3_aa: CASSFQRLLYNEQFF
cdr3_nt: TGCGCCAGCAGCTTTCAACGGCTACTATACAATGAGCAGTTCTTC

j_call: TRBJ1-3
d_call: .
clone_size: once
v_call: TRBV28
cdr3_aa: CASSLAGNSGNTIYF
cdr3_nt: TGTGCCAGCAGTTTAGCGGGGAACTCTGGAAACACCATATATTTT

j_call: TRBJ2-3
d_call: TRBD2
clone_size: .
v_call: TRBV10-1
cdr3_aa: CASSATSGSPDTQYF
cdr3_nt: TGCGCCAGCAGCGCGACTAGCGGGAGCCCAGATACGCAGTATTTT

j_call: TRBJ2-7
d_call: TRBD2
clone_size: .
v_call: TRBV13
cdr3_aa: CASSLVLNRLAGSYEQYF
cdr3_nt: TGTGCCAGCAGCTTAGTCCTCAACAGACTAGCGGGTTCCTACGAGCAGTACTTC

j_call: TRBJ1-5
d_call: .
clone_size: .
v_call: TRBV12-5
cdr3_aa: CASGWGDSGNQPQHF
cdr3_nt: TGTGCTAGTGGTTGGGGGGATTCGGGCAATCAGCCCCAGCATTTT

j_call: TRBJ1-3
d_call: .
clone_size: .
v_call: TRBV21-1
cdr3_aa: CASSKKKLGQKGSGNTIYF
cdr3_nt: TGTGCCAGCAGCAAAAAAAAACTCGGACAGAAGGGATCTGGAAACACCATATATTTT

j_call: TRBJ1-5
d_call: TRBD1
clone_size: few
v_call: TRBV7-8
cdr3_aa: CASSWGQGRNQPQHF
cdr3_nt: TGTGCCAGCAGCTGGGGACAGGGGCGAAATCAGCCCCAGCATTTT

j_call: TRBJ2-5
d_call: .
clone_size: .
v_call: TRBV4-1
cdr3_aa: CASSQVGETTQYF
cdr3_nt: TGCGCCAGCAGCCAAGTGGGAGAAACAACCCAGTACTTC

j_call: TRBJ1-1
d_call: .
clone_size: .
v_call: TRBV7-3
cdr3_aa: CASSKESRSIDEAFF
cdr3_nt: TGTGCCAGCAGCAAAGAGTCCCGTTCAATTGATGAAGCTTTCTTT

j_call: TRBJ2-5
d_call: .
clone_size: .
v_call: TRBV30
cdr3_aa: CACRGIQETQYF
cdr3_nt: TGTGCCTGCCGCGGGATCCAAGAGACCCAGTACTTC

j_call: TRBJ2-2
d_call: TRBD1
clone_size: .
v_call: TRBV24-1
cdr3_aa: CATSDPTGVVTGELFF
cdr3_nt: TGTGCCACCAGTGATCCCACAGGGGTCGTAACCGGGGAGCTGTTTTTT

j_call: TRBJ2-4
d_call: TRBD1
clone_size: .
v_call: TRBV5-1
cdr3_aa: CASSWRTGEGDIQYF
cdr3_nt: TGCGCCAGCAGCTGGAGGACAGGGGAGGGTGACATTCAGTACTTC

j_call: TRBJ2-7
d_call: TRBD2
clone_size: .
v_call: TRBV4-3
cdr3_aa: CASSQSTGLARYF
cdr3_nt: TGCGCCAGCAGCCAATCTACCGGACTAGCCAGATACTTC

j_call: TRBJ1-1
d_call: TRBD1
clone_size: .
v_call: TRBV6-1
cdr3_aa: CASSEARTGETEAFF
cdr3_nt: TGTGCCAGCAGTGAAGCTCGGACAGGGGAAACTGAAGCTTTCTTT

j_call: TRBJ2-1
d_call: TRBD2
clone_size: .
v_call: TRBV30
cdr3_aa: CAWSPLAAYNEQFF
cdr3_nt: TGTGCCTGGAGTCCTCTAGCGGCCTACAATGAGCAGTTCTTC

j_call: TRBJ2-7
d_call: .
clone_size: once
v_call: TRBV7-2
cdr3_aa: CASSLGRGAYEQYF
cdr3_nt: TGTGCCAGCAGCTTAGGCAGGGGGGCCTACGAGCAATACTTC

j_call: TRBJ2-7
d_call: .
clone_size: few
v_call: TRBV7-9
cdr3_aa: CASSLRNSYEQYF
cdr3_nt: TGTGCCAGCAGCCTGCGTAACTCCTACGAGCAGTACTTC

j_call: TRBJ1-2
d_call: .
clone_size: .
v_call: TRBV27
cdr3_aa: CASSFYRSLRGYGYTF
cdr3_nt: TGTGCCAGCAGTTTCTATCGGTCCCTTCGGGGCTATGGCTACACCTTC

j_call: TRBJ2-6
d_call: .
clone_size: .
v_call: TRBV14
cdr3_aa: CASSRLGRANVLTF
cdr3_nt: TGTGCCAGCAGCCGCCTAGGAAGGGCCAACGTCCTGACTTTC

j_call: TRBJ2-1
d_call: TRBD2
clone_size: many
v_call: TRBV24-1
cdr3_aa: CATSVPLSGSSYNEQFF
cdr3_nt: TGTGCCACCAGTGTCCCCCTAAGCGGGAGCTCCTACAATGAGCAGTTCTTC

j_call: TRBJ1-3
d_call: TRBD1
clone_size: .
v_call: TRBV30
cdr3_aa: CAWRRQGQGNTIYF
cdr3_nt: TGTGCCTGGAGACGACAGGGACAGGGAAACACCATATATTTT

j_call: TRBJ2-3
d_call: TRBD1
clone_size: .
v_call: TRBV19
cdr3_aa: CASRSRGRGTDTQYF
cdr3_nt: TGTGCCAGTCGTAGCAGGGGGAGAGGAACAGATACGCAGTATTTT

j_call: TRBJ1-1
d_call: .
clone_size: once
v_call: TRBV19
cdr3_aa: CASSIRLRENTEAFF
cdr3_nt: TGTGCCAGTAGTATCAGGTTGCGAGAAAACACTGAAGCTTTCTTT

j_call: TRBJ1-5
d_call: .
clone_size: .
v_call: TRBV4-1
cdr3_aa: CASSQGGLNQPQHF
cdr3_nt: TGCGCCAGCAGCCAAGGGGGGCTTAATCAGCCCCAGCATTTT

j_call: TRBJ2-5
d_call: TRBD2
clone_size: .
v_call: TRBV11-2
cdr3_aa: CASSLTGGPGETQYF
cdr3_nt: TGTGCCAGCAGCTTAACGGGAGGACCGGGAGAGACCCAGTACTTC

j_call: TRBJ2-3
d_call: .
clone_size: .
v_call: TRBV7-2
cdr3_aa: CASSLKIYGADTQYF
cdr3_nt: TGTGCCAGCAGTCTTAAGATATACGGGGCAGATACGCAGTATTTT

j_call: TRBJ1-6
d_call: .
clone_size: .
v_call: TRBV28
cdr3_aa: CASSLEYSPLHF
cdr3_nt: TGTGCCAGCAGTTTAGAGTATTCACCCCTCCACTTT

j_call: TRBJ1-5
d_call: .
clone_size: once
v_call: TRBV28
cdr3_aa: CASSPPGTTTQPQHF
cdr3_nt: TGTGCCAGCAGTCCCCCCGGGACAACAACTCAGCCCCAGCATTTT

j_call: TRBJ1-5
d_call: .
clone_size: .
v_call: TRBV11-2
cdr3_aa: CASSLGGDGPQHF
cdr3_nt: TGTGCCAGCAGCTTAGGCGGGGACGGGCCCCAGCATTTT

j_call: TRBJ1-6
d_call: TRBD1
clone_size: .
v_call: TRBV28
cdr3_aa: CASSLGTGRYNSPLHF
cdr3_nt: TGTGCCAGCAGCTTGGGGACAGGGAGATATAATTCACCCCTCCACTTT

j_call: TRBJ2-7
d_call: .
clone_size: once
v_call: TRBV7-2
cdr3_aa: CASSSPQTYEQYF
cdr3_nt: TGTGCCAGCAGCTCACCCCAGACCTACGAGCAGTACTTC

j_call: TRBJ2-2
d_call: .
clone_size: .
v_call: TRBV2
cdr3_aa: CASSVDGDTGELFF
cdr3_nt: TGTGCCAGCAGTGTGGACGGGGACACCGGGGAGCTGTTTTTT

j_call: TRBJ2-1
d_call: TRBD2
clone_size: .
v_call: TRBV7-3
cdr3_aa: CASSSLAGGSDEQFF
cdr3_nt: TGTGCCAGCAGCTCACTAGCGGGAGGGTCCGATGAGCAGTTCTTC

j_call: TRBJ2-5
d_call: TRBD2
clone_size: .
v_call: TRBV9
cdr3_aa: CASSPRLAEETQYF
cdr3_nt: TGTGCCAGCAGCCCGAGACTAGCGGAAGAGACCCAGTACTTC